Presented here are 14 T cell receptor beta chains from one specimen sequenced in a study of blood T cell repertoires in COVID-19. Assay: immunoSEQ multiplex PCR; the TCRdb copy retains only in-frame clones and omits some. The repertoire holds roughly 200,000 clones, with approximately 85% as singletons. Sequencing input: PBMCs or T cells enriched from blood (not recorded which). These receptor sequences come from a woman in her twenties or thirties who had recovered from COVID-19.

The rearrangement joins TRBV10-3 to TRBJ1-2; the match to TRBD1 covers 9 bases. CDR1 ENHRY and CDR2 SYGVKD come from the germline V gene. The CDR3 contains 17 residues. After removal of 0 bases from V and 2 bases from J, the junction contained 7 bases not matched to a gene. CDR3 sequence: CAISESTRTGANYGYTF. For the CDR3, the DNA is TGTGCCATCAGTGAGTCGACGAGGACAGGGGCCAACTATGGCTACACCTTC.

The chain couples TRBV6-5 to TRBJ1-5; D perhaps matches TRBD1 (5 bases). Per germline, CDR1 MNHEY and CDR2 SVGAGI. The CDR3 length is 15 residues. V was pared by 5 bases and J by 0 bases, with 11 bases between. CDR3 in DNA: TGTGCCAGCAGTCTCGACAGAAATAGCAATCAGCCCCAGCATTTT. Translated, it gives CASSLDRNSNQPQHF.

This clone was found once. The V and J genes are TRBV28 and TRBJ2-1, with TRBD1 matching over 7 bases. This CDR3 is built from 15 residues. Germline values: CDR1 MDHEN, CDR2 SYDVKM. V lost 6 bases to trimming and J lost 0 bases; unmatched junction nucleotides: 5. The CDR3: CASSHQGDSYNEQFF. CDR3 DNA: TGTGCCAGCAGCCACCAGGGGGACTCCTACAATGAGCAGTTCTTC. Together with reference TRBV28 and TRBJ2-1, the CDR3 gives the full variable domain: DVKVTQSSRYLVKRTGEKVFLECVQDMDHENMFWYRQDPGLGLRLIYFSYDVKMKEKGDIPEGYSVSREKKERFSLILESASTNQTSMYLCASSHQGDSYNEQFFGPGTRLTVL.

V gene TRBV7-6 combines with J gene TRBJ2-1; 10 nucleotides match TRBD2. Per the germline V gene, CDR1 is SGHVS and CDR2 is FNYEAQ. This CDR3 has 17 amino acids. V was clipped by 1 base and J by 5 bases; unmatched bases: 8. The CDR3 sequence is CASSLGRGLARNNEQFF. The CDR3 nucleotides read TGTGCCAGCAGCTTAGGGAGGGGACTAGCGCGTAACAATGAGCAGTTCTTC.

The chain links TRBV5-1 to TRBJ2-1; 8 bases map to TRBD1. The CDR3 totals 16 residues. The J segment lost 5 bases and the V segment lost 5 bases, leaving 12 bases of the junction unmatched. CDR1 is SGHRS and CDR2 is YFSETQ in the germline V gene. CDR3 in amino acids: CASSSRNRDRNNEQFF. Written as DNA, the CDR3 is TGCGCCAGCAGTTCCCGAAACCGGGACAGGAACAATGAGCAGTTCTTC.

V gene TRBV19 combines with J gene TRBJ1-5; D call uncertain. Deletions cut 3 bases from V and 6 bases from J, with 9 bases between. The CDR3 totals 13 residues. Germline V gene lookup returns CDR1 LNHDA and CDR2 SQIVND (reference sequence). The CDR3 DNA sequence: TGTGCCAGTAGTATTACACTAACTCAGCCCCAGCATTTT. Protein: CASSITLTQPQHF.

The chain links TRBV5-6 to TRBJ1-1; perhaps TRBD1 as D (6 bases). The CDR3 has 15 residues. The ends were cut back, 4 bases at V and 3 bases at J, with 16 bases in the middle. CDR1 is SGHDT, CDR2 YYEEEE, per germline. CDR3 loop: CASSTPGTRYTEAFF. In DNA form, the CDR3 reads TGTGCCAGCAGCACTCCCGGGACACGTTACACTGAAGCTTTCTTT.

This clone turned up a few times. The V gene is TRBV6-1, the J gene TRBJ1-4; TRBD1 is a possible D gene (5 bases). V gave up 1 base and J gave up 7 bases, with 13 bases separating them. The germline V gene has CDR1 MNHNS and CDR2 SASEGT. This CDR3 region has 15 residues. The chain's CDR3 is CASSEGTRGSEKLFF. The CDR3 DNA is TGTGCCAGCAGTGAAGGGACTAGGGGAAGTGAAAAACTGTTTTTT.

The CDR3 protein is CASSLARQGNTEAFF. Here the CDR3 DNA reads TGTGCCAGCAGCTTAGCGCGTCAGGGGAACACTGAAGCTTTCTTT. The chain uses TRBV7-8 and TRBJ1-1; possible D gene TRBD1, 5 bases. The V gene lost 0 bases and the J gene lost 1 base, with 9 bases spanning the gap. CDR1 and CDR2 (germline): SGHVS, FQNEAQ. This CDR3 is built from 15 residues.

The chain links TRBV19 to TRBJ2-3; D is unresolved. This CDR3 comprises 14 residues. V lost 9 bases and J 0 bases, leaving 13 bases between the germline ends. Germline CDR1 reads LNHDA; CDR2 reads SQIVND (reference sequence). The DNA of the CDR3 is TGTGCCAGCACGGTTGGGCAAAGCACAGATACGCAGTATTTT. Its translation is CASTVGQSTDTQYF.

This clone has a handful of counts. Other DNA sequences in this specimen translate into the identical CDR3. The chain combines TRBV28 with TRBJ2-7; D uncertain. The germline V and J ends were trimmed by 1 base and 4 bases, with 5 bases remaining between them. The CDR3 is 12 residues long. Germline V lookup: CDR1 MDHEN, CDR2 SYDVKM. The CDR3 here is CASSLSGYEQYF. CDR3 nucleotides: TGTGCCAGCAGTTTATCGGGTTACGAGCAGTACTTC.

This clone was seen more than once but under ten times. V usage is TRBV24-1 and J usage is TRBJ2-5; TRBD2 agrees at 9 bases. CDR3 length equals 16 residues. Per the germline V gene, CDR1 is KGHDR and CDR2 is SFDVKD. Unmatched junction bases numbered 11, after V lost 4 bases and J lost 6 bases. CDR3 region: CATSDLAAGGPQTQYF. The CDR3 bases are TGTGCCACCAGTGACCTTGCGGCGGGAGGGCCTCAGACCCAGTACTTC.

There are a few counts of this clone. The gene calls are TRBV12-3 or TRBV12-4 and TRBJ1-1, with a weak D call TRBD1 (5 bases). CDR3 length: 11 residues. V was pared by 6 bases and J by 7 bases, with 9 bases between. CDR3 bases: TGTGCCAGCAGAGGACACCTTGAAGCTTTCTTT. Its translation is CASRGHLEAFF.

Of note for this clone: One end of the junction varies from germline; a read error may be responsible. The rearrangement uses TRBV28 and TRBJ2-1, with 7 bases that match TRBD2. This CDR3 spans 12 amino acids. Germline assignment: CDR1 MDHEN and CDR2 SYDVKM. In DNA, the CDR3 is TGTGCCAGCAGTTTAGTTGGGAGGGAGCGGTTCTTC. Translation: CASSLVGRERFF.